This TCR beta chain was sequenced during a study of technical replicates of blood from a handful of donors. Between the trimmed V and J ends, which lost 6 bases and 8 bases, there was a span of 16 bases. Germline CDR1 MNHNS, CDR2 SASEGT. This CDR3 is built from 13 residues. TCRdb's copy holds only in-frame clones and misses some; the assay was immunoSEQ multiplex PCR. Among tens of thousands of clones listed, around 94% were seen once. The sequence came from a human donor in good health. The rearrangement uses TRBV6-1 and TRBJ1-1, with D uncertain. The sample taken for sequencing was T cells isolated from PBMCs. The CDR3 sequence is CASRSPAVREAFF. The CDR3 DNA is TGTGCCAGCAGATCGCCAGCGGTAAGGGAAGCTTTCTTT.